This entry features one T cell receptor beta chain sequence. Only in-frame clones appear in the TCRdb table, and some are missing; sequencing was by immunoSEQ multiplex PCR. The repertoire holds more than 85,000 clones, more than 85% seen once, with 0.85% to 1% in the top ten. This sample is part of a study of blood T cell repertoires in COVID-19. The CDR3 has 18 amino acids. The sample was peripheral blood. V is TRBV21-1 and J is TRBJ2-7; TRBD1, the table's D call, lacks a check against the DNA. TRBV21-1 is recorded as a pseudogene. The clonotype comes from a man aged 55 to 69 with acute or convalescent COVID-19. As DNA, the CDR3 is TGTGCCAGCAGCTTGACAGGGGACAGACCTCCCACTACTCGCGAGCAGTACGTC. As protein: CASSLTGDRPPTTREQYV.